This T cell receptor (beta chain) originates from a study of blood T cell repertoires in COVID-19. Turning to the study itself: The origin of the acute and convalescent COVID-19 samples was the United States, Italy and Spain. In each case, the material was cDNA or gDNA derived from T cells, B-cell-depleted T cells, or PBMCs.

Trimming took 8 bases from V and 8 from J; bases not matched to a gene: 12. Germline CDR1 MNHNY, CDR2 SVGAGI (reference sequence). This CDR3 contains 14 residues. Per the original data handling: Nucleated cell counts were estimated from reference gene primer amplification. Libraries were prepared by immunoSEQ multiplex PCR; TCRdb keeps only in-frame clonotypes and omits some of them. The V and J calls and clone size come from that table; D and trimming were worked out from the DNA. Seen here are around 300,000 clones, about nine tenths observed once, and the top ten hold less than 0.95%. This clone was detected a few times.

The TCR originated in a woman aged 40 to 50 who had recovered from COVID-19. This sequence joins TRBV6-6 and TRBJ1-1; 9 bases agree with TRBD1. The sample comprised peripheral blood. The CDR3 reads CASAIRTGAAEAFF. The CDR3 DNA is TGTGCCAGCGCAATCAGGACAGGGGCGGCGGAAGCTTTCTTT.